The 21 T cell receptor beta chains given below trace back to one sample, sequenced in a study of T cell repertoires in cytomegalovirus infection. TCRdb ran MiXCR on the reads and lists one entry per CDR3 protein. Of 680,000 or so distinct CDR3 sequences in the sample, roughly 35% are singletons; the top ten hold 2.8%. The sample comprised PBMCs. These receptor sequences come from a human donor in good health (CMV status not recorded). Some clones in this sample may be carry-over from other donors' samples.

This clonotype was recorded a few times. V usage is TRBV27 and J usage is TRBJ1-1; possible D gene TRBD1, 6 bases. This CDR3 comprises 14 residues. The V end lost 4 bases, the J end lost 2 bases, and 11 bases lay between the germline ends. Germline CDR1 and CDR2: MNHEY and SMNVEV (reference sequence). This CDR3 is CASSSQQGNTEAFF. In nucleotides, the CDR3 is TGTGCCAGCAGTTCGCAACAGGGTAACACTGAAGCTTTCTTT.

This clonotype was counted many times. The CDR3 sequence: CASSFGRTGVNTEAFF. The CDR3 nucleotides read TGTGCCAGCAGCTTCGGTCGGACAGGGGTGAACACTGAAGCTTTCTTT. J is TRBJ1-1 and V is TRBV7-6; 9 bases fit TRBD1. V shed 3 bases and J 0 bases; nucleotides not matched to a gene: 5. The CDR3 is made up of 16 amino acids. CDR1 and CDR2 (germline): SGHVS, FNYEAQ.

This clonotype has only a few counts. The gene calls are TRBV6-5 and TRBJ1-2; TRBD1 matches 12 bases. J was trimmed by 7 bases and V by 0 bases; bases with no gene match: 6. Germline-derived CDR1 and CDR2 are MNHEY and SVGAGI. CDR3 length: 16 residues. The CDR3 protein is CASSYSGQGAIGGYTF. CDR3 nucleotides: TGTGCCAGCAGTTACTCGGGACAGGGGGCGATCGGTGGCTACACCTTC.

The rearrangement joins TRBV2 to TRBJ2-2; D gene ambiguous. This CDR3 comprises 15 residues. The germline V gene encodes CDR1 SNHLY and CDR2 FYNNEI. The V and J ends lost 1 base and 4 bases respectively, with 10 bases between them. The CDR3, as DNA: TGTGCCAGCAGTGAAGGGTCGAGAGCCACCGGGGAGCTGTTTTTT. This encodes CASSEGSRATGELFF. The whole variable domain, remainder taken from reference TRBV2 and TRBJ2-2, is EPEVTQTPSHQVTQMGQEVILRCVPISNHLYFYWYRQILGQKVEFLVSFYNNEISEKSEIFDDQFSVERPDGSNFTLKIRSTKLEDSAMYFCASSEGSRATGELFFGEGSRLTVL.

Note on this clonotype: This sequence may be a read error, since a much larger clone differs from it by one base. This sequence joins TRBV27 and TRBJ2-1, with TRBD2 matching over 7 bases. The germline V gene has CDR1 MNHEY and CDR2 SMNVEV (reference sequence). This CDR3 spans 14 amino acids. This CDR3 is CASGEGWNYNDQFF. CDR3 in DNA: TGTGCCAGCGGGGAGGGCTGGAATTACAATGACCAGTTCTTC.

The chain carries TRBV5-1 and TRBJ2-5; 7 bases fit TRBD1. Germline V gene sequence: CDR1 SGHRS, CDR2 YFSETQ. V was clipped by 3 bases and J by 2 bases; unmatched bases: 7. This CDR3 comprises 15 residues. The CDR3 protein is CASSSGQRMQETQYF. CDR3 in DNA: TGCGCCAGCAGCTCGGGACAGAGAATGCAAGAGACCCAGTACTTC.

This clonotype came up a few times. This sequence joins TRBV7-6 and TRBJ2-7; 7 nucleotides align to TRBD2. Trimming cost V 1 base and J 0 bases; bases outside gene matches: 6. In germline, CDR1 is SGHVS, CDR2 FNYEAQ. This CDR3 region has 16 residues. As DNA, the CDR3 is TGTGCCAGCAGCTTAGGGGGAACTAGCGCCTCCTACGAGCAGTACTTC. Protein product: CASSLGGTSASYEQYF.

In its sample, this clonotype was seen a few times. The gene calls are TRBV27 and TRBJ2-7, with TRBD1 matching 11 bases. Germline lookup yields CDR1 MNHEY and CDR2 SMNVEV (reference sequence). This CDR3 has 13 amino acids. After removal of 10 bases from V and 3 bases from J, the junction contained 5 bases not matched to a gene. CDR3 nucleotide sequence: TGTGCCACCTCCGGGACAGGGGGCTACGAGCAGTACTTC. This encodes CATSGTGGYEQYF.

The chain recombines TRBV29-1 with TRBJ1-2; D is unresolved. V was trimmed by 7 bases and J by 8 bases, leaving 14 bases between them. CDR1 is SQVTM and CDR2 is ANQGSEA in the germline V gene. CDR3 length equals 11 residues. The CDR3 DNA is TGCAGCGCCGGGCCCCTCAGGGGCTACACCTTC. This encodes CSAGPLRGYTF. Looking up the rest from reference TRBV29-1 and TRBJ1-2 gives the full variable domain: SAVISQKPSRDICQRGTSLTIQCQVDSQVTMMFWYRQQPGQSLTLIATANQGSEATYESGFVIDKFPISRPNLTFSTLTVSNMSPEDSSIYLCSAGPLRGYTFGSGTRLTVV.

This clonotype was recorded a few times. The genes are TRBV12-3 or TRBV12-4 and TRBJ2-1; TRBD2 might be the D (5 bases). The CDR3 sequence is 12 residues long. V was shortened by 5 bases and J by 8 bases, with 10 bases between the two germline ends. The CDR3 sequence: CASSPTGYEQFF. The CDR3 nucleotides read TGTGCCAGCAGTCCGACGGGGTATGAGCAGTTCTTC.

The chain has TRBV19 and TRBJ2-1; D remains unclear. From germline, CDR1 is LNHDA and CDR2 SQIVND (reference sequence). The V end was cut by 5 bases, the J end by 2 bases, with 19 bases between. The CDR3 has 17 residues. CDR3 region: CASSRPFRKAAYNEQFF. The CDR3 coding sequence is TGTGCCAGTAGTCGCCCCTTCAGGAAAGCCGCCTACAATGAGCAGTTCTTC. The full variable domain, rest sourced from reference TRBV19 and TRBJ2-1, is DGGITQSPKYLFRKEGQNVTLSCEQNLNHDAMYWYRQDPGQGLRLIYYSQIVNDFQKGDIAEGYSVSREKKESFPLTVTSAQKNPTAFYLCASSRPFRKAAYNEQFFGPGTRLTVL.

CDR3 in DNA: TGTGCCACCAGTGACACTGGACTAGCGGATACGCAGTATTTT. This sequence encodes CATSDTGLADTQYF. This rearrangement joins TRBV24-1 to TRBJ2-3; 9 nucleotides align to TRBD2. Germline CDR1 KGHDR, CDR2 SFDVKD. V dropped 4 bases and J dropped 6; count of bases not matched to a gene: 4. The CDR3 runs to 14 residues.

This clonotype was detected a few times. This chain joins TRBV4-2 and TRBJ2-2; 10 bases map to TRBD2. CDR3 length equals 19 residues. J lost 0 bases, V lost 2 bases, and 9 bases had no gene match. Germline values: CDR1 LGHNA, CDR2 YNFKEQ. CDR3 amino acids: CASSQYHLAGVSNTGELFF. CDR3 coding DNA: TGTGCCAGCAGCCAATACCATCTAGCGGGAGTGTCGAACACCGGGGAGCTGTTTTTT.

This clonotype was recorded a few times. The chain couples TRBV2 to TRBJ2-5; D tentatively fits TRBD1 or TRBD2 (5 bases each). This CDR3 spans 13 amino acids. Trimming took 6 bases from V and 3 from J, leaving 11 bases between them. The V gene's germline CDR1 is SNHLY and CDR2 FYNNEI. The CDR3: CASRGDGEETQYF. The CDR3 nucleotides read TGTGCCAGCAGAGGGGACGGAGAAGAGACCCAGTACTTC.

This clonotype was detected only a few times. The chain carries TRBV19 and TRBJ2-2; no clear D gene. Per the germline V gene, CDR1 is LNHDA and CDR2 is SQIVND (reference sequence). V was clipped by 3 bases and J by 2 bases, with 7 bases between them. The CDR3 extends over 14 amino acids. The CDR3 DNA sequence: TGTGCCAGTAGTATGCAGATAAACACCGGGGAGCTGTTTTTT. Amino acid sequence: CASSMQINTGELFF.

The rearrangement joins TRBV7-9 to TRBJ2-1; D is perhaps TRBD1 (6 bases). CDR3 length equals 16 residues. V was shortened by 4 bases and J by 0 bases, with 13 bases between the two germline ends. Germline-derived CDR1 and CDR2 are SEHNR and FQNEAQ (reference sequence). CDR3 loop: CASSSYTGSSYNEQFF. In nucleotides, the CDR3 is TGTGCCAGCAGCTCTTATACAGGGAGCTCCTACAATGAGCAGTTCTTC.

The chain couples TRBV7-6 to TRBJ1-3; unclear D gene. Germline CDR1 reads SGHVS; CDR2 reads FNYEAQ. CDR3 length: 13 residues. Trimming stripped 3 bases from V and 11 bases from J, with 14 bases between. In nucleotides, the CDR3 is TGTGCCAGCAGCTTTGGGGTTTGGAACGCCATATATTTT. Its protein is CASSFGVWNAIYF.

This chain uses TRBV27 with TRBJ1-1; D call uncertain. V gave up 5 bases and J gave up 0 bases, with 7 bases separating them. CDR1 MNHEY and CDR2 SMNVEV come from the germline V gene (reference sequence). The CDR3 is made up of 13 amino acids. In DNA form, the CDR3 reads TGTGCCAGCAGTGATCAGCTGAACACTGAAGCTTTCTTT. Translation: CASSDQLNTEAFF.

This clonotype was picked up one time. The CDR3 DNA is TGTGCCAGTAGTATGGAGGTCGGAATCTACAATGAGCAGTTCTTC. This translates into CASSMEVGIYNEQFF. The chain couples TRBV19 to TRBJ2-1; a possible D gene is TRBD2 (5 bases). The germline CDR1 and CDR2 sequences are LNHDA and SQIVND (reference sequence). This CDR3 is built from 15 residues. The V gene lost 3 bases and the J gene lost 3 bases, with 12 bases spanning the gap.

As DNA, the CDR3 is TGCGCCAGCAGCCAAACCGGGAGCGGGTACGAGCAGTACTTC. As protein: CASSQTGSGYEQYF. The chain uses TRBV4-1 and TRBJ2-7; D may be TRBD2 (6 bases). CDR1 is MGHRA, CDR2 YSYEKL, per germline. The V and J ends lost 2 bases and 4 bases respectively, with 12 bases between them. The CDR3 covers 14 residues.

This clonotype was seen only a few times. The rearrangement links TRBV12-3 or TRBV12-4 to TRBJ2-6; TRBD1 aligns across 7 bases. V trimming: 2 bases; J trimming: 0 bases; junction bases outside the gene matches: 7. The CDR3 spans 18 residues. CDR3 sequence: CASSLLPDRDSGANVLTF. DNA of the CDR3: TGTGCCAGCAGTTTATTACCCGACAGGGACTCTGGGGCCAACGTCCTGACTTTC.